The 18 T cell receptor beta chains below come from one sample, sequenced in a study of OX40 agonist ivuxolimab in advanced cancers. Repertoires were generated with immunoSEQ multiplex PCR, while TCRdb's copy carries only in-frame clones and drops some. This sample has about 60,000 clones, with roughly four fifths found just once. The sample consisted of CD4+ or CD8+ T cells sorted from blood, taken in a trial of the OX40 agonist ivuxolimab. These TCRs come from an adult with an advanced solid tumor such as melanoma, head and neck, liver or kidney cancer.

This rearrangement joins TRBV11-3 to TRBJ2-5, with a possible D match to TRBD1 (6 bases). The germline V and J ends were trimmed by 3 bases and 5 bases, with 22 bases remaining between them. Germline-derived CDR1 and CDR2 are SGHNT and YENEEA. The CDR3 covers 17 residues. The CDR3 nucleotides read TGTGCCAGCAGCTTGGCCCTTGATGACAGGACGCGTGAGACCCAGTACTTC. Residues: CASSLALDDRTRETQYF.

The rearrangement links TRBV5-1 to TRBJ2-7; no clear D. Trimming took off 5 bases at V and 2 bases at J, with 11 bases between the two ends. The CDR3 runs to 13 residues. The germline gives CDR1 SGHRS, CDR2 YFSETQ. Here the CDR3 DNA reads TGCGCCAGCAGGTCGACTGGAACCTACGAGCAGTACTTC. Translation: CASRSTGTYEQYF.

The CDR3 DNA follows: TGTGCCAGCAGCTTTTTCGGGACTAGCGGGGCGGGCAATGAGCAGTTCTTC. Translated, it gives CASSFFGTSGAGNEQFF. V is TRBV5-6 and J is TRBJ2-1, with 13 bases aligning to TRBD2. Germline lookup yields CDR1 SGHDT and CDR2 YYEEEE. V dropped 2 bases and J dropped 6; count of bases not matched to a gene: 8. The CDR3 is 17 residues long. Full variable domain (remainder filled in from reference TRBV5-6 and TRBJ2-1): DAGVTQSPTHLIKTRGQQVTLRCSPKSGHDTVSWYQQALGQGPQFIFQYYEEEERQRGNFPDRFSGHQFPNYSSELNVNALLLGDSALYLCASSFFGTSGAGNEQFFGPGTRLTVL.

The CDR3 sequence: CSVGALGGAGELFF. Here the CDR3 DNA reads TGCAGCGTGGGGGCCCTGGGGGGCGCCGGGGAGCTGTTTTTT. The V gene is TRBV29-1, the J gene TRBJ2-2, with D perhaps given as TRBD1 or TRBD2 (6 bases each). V lost 6 bases and J 6 bases, leaving 17 bases between the germline ends. Germline V gives CDR1 SQVTM, CDR2 ANQGSEA. This CDR3 comprises 14 residues.

The chain joins TRBV4-2 to TRBJ1-2; 11 bases align to TRBD1. With V trimmed by 1 base and J by 6 bases, 4 bases remained unmatched. The length of the CDR3 is 15 residues. Germline V gene data show CDR1 as LGHNA and CDR2 as YNFKEQ. The CDR3 DNA sequence: TGTGCCAGCAGCCAAGGGGACAGGGGGGGGAATGGCTACACCTTC. Protein: CASSQGDRGGNGYTF.

V usage is TRBV10-3 and J usage is TRBJ2-2, with a possible D match to TRBD2 (5 bases). Germline V gene data show CDR1 as ENHRY and CDR2 as SYGVKD. Trimming left V 0 bases short and J 6 bases short, with 8 bases between. The length of the CDR3 is 14 residues. The DNA for the CDR3 is TGTGCCATCAGTGAGTCGTTAGCGTCCGGGGAGCTGTTTTTT. Its protein product is CAISESLASGELFF.

The chain links TRBV5-1 to TRBJ2-1; TRBD2 matches at 8 bases. The CDR3 covers 15 residues. V lost 4 bases, J lost 11 bases, and 14 bases stayed unmatched. From germline, CDR1 is SGHRS and CDR2 YFSETQ. CDR3 in DNA: TGCGCCAGCAGCGTGGACGTCGGCGGGGGGCAAAAGCAGTTCTTC. Protein: CASSVDVGGGQKQFF.

V usage is TRBV9 and J usage is TRBJ2-1, with TRBD2 as a possible D gene (7 bases). V was cut by 2 bases and J by 4 bases, with 13 bases left in between. Germline values: CDR1 SGDLS, CDR2 YYNGEE. The length of the CDR3 is 15 residues. The CDR3 reads CASSVLAGAYNEQFF. The DNA of the CDR3 is TGTGCCAGCAGCGTGTTGGCGGGGGCTTACAATGAGCAGTTCTTC.

The chain recombines TRBV6-1 with TRBJ2-3; D could derive from TRBD1 or TRBD2 (5 bases each). V lost 0 bases to trimming and J lost 7 bases, with 11 bases between them. The CDR3 is made up of 14 amino acids. The germline V gene has CDR1 MNHNS and CDR2 SASEGT. CDR3 amino acids: CASSEAGRANTQYF. The CDR3 region has the DNA TGTGCCAGCAGTGAAGCGGGGCGGGCGAATACGCAGTATTTT.

This chain connects TRBV7-6 to TRBJ2-5; no clear D gene. CDR1 is SGHVS and CDR2 is FNYEAQ in the germline V gene. Trimming removed 5 bases from V and 5 bases from J, with 3 bases in between. CDR3 size: 10 residues. Here the CDR3 DNA reads TGTGCCAGCAGCCGGGAGACCCAGTACTTC. Protein sequence: CASSRETQYF.

The count of this clone is one. The rearrangement joins TRBV2 to TRBJ1-4, with D maybe TRBD1 (5 bases). The V end was cut by 8 bases, the J end by 6 bases, with 16 bases between. Germline V gives CDR1 SNHLY, CDR2 FYNNEI. The CDR3 consists of 14 residues. This CDR3 reads CASGKQGGHEKLFF. The CDR3 DNA reads as TGTGCCAGCGGCAAGCAGGGCGGACATGAAAAACTGTTTTTT.

The rearrangement joins TRBV2 to TRBJ2-3; 8 nucleotides line up with TRBD1. CDR3 length: 16 amino acids. Germline CDR1 reads SNHLY; CDR2 reads FYNNEI. J lost 1 base, V lost 6 bases, and 9 bases had no gene match. The CDR3 protein is CASSKTGVIGTDTQYF. The CDR3 coding sequence is TGTGCCAGCAGCAAGACAGGGGTCATTGGCACAGATACGCAGTATTTT.

V usage is TRBV4-2 and J usage is TRBJ1-3; D gene unclear. The CDR3 covers 17 residues. CDR1 is LGHNA and CDR2 is YNFKEQ in the germline V gene. Trimming removed 0 bases from V and 0 bases from J, with 12 bases in between. CDR3 DNA: TGTGCCAGCAGCCAAGATCCCGGCATCTTCTCTGGAAACACCATATATTTT. Protein sequence: CASSQDPGIFSGNTIYF.

The rearrangement joins TRBV5-1 to TRBJ1-3, with D uncertain. The germline V gene has CDR1 SGHRS and CDR2 YFSETQ. The CDR3 runs 13 residues. Between the trimmed V and J ends, which lost 6 bases and 2 bases, there was a span of 9 bases. The CDR3 sequence is CASTLDTGNTIYF. CDR3 sequence (DNA): TGCGCCAGCACTCTTGACACTGGAAACACCATATATTTT. Drawing the rest from reference TRBV5-1 and TRBJ1-3, the complete variable domain is KAGVTQTPRYLIKTRGQQVTLSCSPISGHRSVSWYQQTPGQGLQFLFEYFSETQRNKGNFPGRFSGRQFSNSRSEMNVSTLELGDSALYLCASTLDTGNTIYFGEGSWLTVV.

This rearrangement joins TRBV19 to TRBJ1-4; D gene uncertain. CDR1 and CDR2 from the germline V gene are LNHDA and SQIVND (reference sequence). V shed 6 bases and J shed 5 bases, with 10 bases lying between them. This CDR3 region has 13 residues. The CDR3 bases are TGTGCCAGTAGCCCCGGGAGAAATGAAAAACTGTTTTTT. Protein sequence: CASSPGRNEKLFF.

The chain has TRBV29-1 and TRBJ2-1; D is unresolved. This CDR3 has 16 amino acids. The V and J ends lost 4 bases and 1 base respectively, with 17 bases between them. CDR1 and CDR2 (germline): SQVTM, ANQGSEA. CDR3 loop: CSVVMVGGQSYNEQFF. The DNA for the CDR3 is TGCAGCGTTGTTATGGTGGGTGGCCAGTCCTACAATGAGCAGTTCTTC.

This chain connects TRBV11-3 to TRBJ1-5; no clear D gene. Germline CDR1 and CDR2: SGHNT and YENEEA. V lost 5 bases, J lost 4 bases, and 24 bases lay in between. CDR3 length: 18 residues. Here the CDR3 reads CASSPLCPATLANQPQHF. CDR3 sequence (DNA): TGTGCCAGCAGCCCCCTATGCCCGGCTACCTTGGCAAATCAGCCCCAGCATTTT.

The chain uses TRBV5-1 and TRBJ2-3, with 7 bases matching TRBD1. CDR1 SGHRS and CDR2 YFSETQ come from the germline V gene. The J segment lost 6 bases and the V segment lost 0 bases, leaving 7 bases of the junction unmatched. The CDR3 runs to 15 residues. The CDR3 spells CASSLDRGKGDTQYF. DNA of the CDR3: TGCGCCAGCAGCTTGGACAGGGGTAAGGGGGATACGCAGTATTTT.